These T cell receptor beta chains were read from a single sample in a study of CD8+CD57+ T cells in acquired aplastic anemia. TCRdb itself ran the reads through MiXCR, one entry per CDR3 protein. Of 350,000 to 450,000 distinct CDR3 sequences listed, about two thirds were seen once; the top ten hold around 4%. Sequencing input: sorted CD4+, CD8+, or CD8+CD57+ T cells (not recorded which) from PBMCs. Receptor source: a human donor in good health, serving as a control. Each CDR3 is given with its conserved first and last residue. A D gene is named only where the DNA matches it firmly. Where a row states a size, it is once, few, many or the class of an expanded clone; other rows omit it.

j_call: TRBJ1-2
d_call: NA
clone_size: NA
v_call: TRBV19
cdr3_nt: TGTGCCAGTAGTGAGCGACAGACCAACTATGGCTACACCTTC
cdr3_aa: CASSERQTNYGYTF

j_call: TRBJ2-7
d_call: TRBD2
clone_size: NA
v_call: TRBV10-3
cdr3_nt: TGTGCCATCAGAGCGGGGGACGTTCGCTACGAGCAGTACTTC
cdr3_aa: CAIRAGDVRYEQYF

j_call: TRBJ2-7
d_call: NA
clone_size: NA
v_call: TRBV7-2
cdr3_nt: TGTGCCAGCAGCTTACGGGTTTCGGGACCAGGCTCACTGTACGAGCAGTACTTC
cdr3_aa: CASSLRVSGPGSLYEQYF

j_call: TRBJ2-5
d_call: NA
clone_size: NA
v_call: TRBV10-3
cdr3_nt: TGTGCCATCAGTGAAACGGGGCAAGAGACCACGTACTTC
cdr3_aa: CAISETGQETTYF

j_call: TRBJ1-4
d_call: NA
clone_size: NA
v_call: TRBV15
cdr3_nt: TGTGCCACCCCCAGAGATTCGCGACCTCTGGGGGGTGAAAAACTGTTTTTT
cdr3_aa: CATPRDSRPLGGEKLFF

j_call: TRBJ1-5
d_call: NA
clone_size: many
v_call: TRBV19
cdr3_nt: TGTGCCAGTAGTACGCCGCAGGAATTCAAGCCCCAGCATTTT
cdr3_aa: CASSTPQEFKPQHF

j_call: TRBJ1-2
d_call: NA
clone_size: NA
v_call: TRBV9
cdr3_nt: TGTGCCAGCAGCCTGTTGACAGCTAACTATGGCTACACCTTC
cdr3_aa: CASSLLTANYGYTF

j_call: TRBJ2-7
d_call: TRBD2
clone_size: NA
v_call: TRBV11-2
cdr3_nt: TGTGCCAGCAGCTTACGAGCAGGGACTAGCGGGGGGGTTGACAATGAGCGGTACTTC
cdr3_aa: CASSLRAGTSGGVDNERYF

j_call: TRBJ2-2
d_call: TRBD1
clone_size: NA
v_call: TRBV12-3/TRBV12-4
cdr3_nt: TGTGCCAGCAGCTCTGTGGGGACAGGGAACACCGGGGAGCTGTTTTTT
cdr3_aa: CASSSVGTGNTGELFF

j_call: TRBJ2-7
d_call: NA
clone_size: few
v_call: TRBV2
cdr3_nt: TGTGCCAGCGGAGGGAATCCTACGGAACAGTACTTC
cdr3_aa: CASGGNPTEQYF

j_call: TRBJ2-3
d_call: NA
clone_size: NA
v_call: TRBV7-6
cdr3_nt: TGTGCCAGCAGCTTATCTGAGAGAGGATGCACCCCTCCATATTTT
cdr3_aa: CASSLSERGCTPPYF

j_call: TRBJ2-1
d_call: NA
clone_size: NA
v_call: TRBV13
cdr3_nt: TGTGCCAGCAGAGATACCCAGAGCTCCTACAATGAGCAGTTCTTC
cdr3_aa: CASRDTQSSYNEQFF

j_call: TRBJ2-3
d_call: NA
clone_size: NA
v_call: TRBV20-1
cdr3_nt: TGCAGTGCTAGTGGGGGAAGCGATACCAAGTATTTT
cdr3_aa: CSASGGSDTKYF

j_call: TRBJ1-6
d_call: NA
clone_size: NA
v_call: TRBV5-5
cdr3_nt: TGTGCCAGCAGCAACCGGGGATGGGATAATTCACCCCTCCACTTT
cdr3_aa: CASSNRGWDNSPLHF

j_call: TRBJ1-2
d_call: NA
clone_size: NA
v_call: TRBV10-3
cdr3_nt: TGTGCCATCAGTGAGCGCCACAGGAAGTATGGCTACACCTTC
cdr3_aa: CAISERHRKYGYTF

j_call: TRBJ1-1
d_call: NA
clone_size: many
v_call: TRBV6-5
cdr3_nt: TGTGCCAGCAGCCCCCAATCGGGGGGCACTGAAGCTTTCTTT
cdr3_aa: CASSPQSGGTEAFF

j_call: TRBJ1-1
d_call: NA
clone_size: NA
v_call: TRBV7-2
cdr3_nt: TGTGCCAGCAGCTTTTTTCAGGCGCCGGGGTGTGAAGCTTTCTTT
cdr3_aa: CASSFFQAPGCEAFF

j_call: TRBJ1-1
d_call: NA
clone_size: NA
v_call: TRBV29-1
cdr3_nt: TGCAGCGTCACAGGGACATTCGACACTGAAGCTTTCTTT
cdr3_aa: CSVTGTFDTEAFF

j_call: TRBJ1-4
d_call: NA
clone_size: NA
v_call: TRBV2
cdr3_nt: TGTGCCAGCAGTGAGGGGGTAAAACTGTTTTTT
cdr3_aa: CASSEGVKLFF

j_call: TRBJ1-2
d_call: TRBD1
clone_size: NA
v_call: TRBV10-3
cdr3_nt: TGTGCCATCAGTGGAACGGGACAGGGGGATTTGAGCTATGGCTACACCTTC
cdr3_aa: CAISGTGQGDLSYGYTF

j_call: TRBJ2-7
d_call: TRBD1
clone_size: NA
v_call: TRBV6-1
cdr3_nt: TGTGCCAGCCCAGACGTCACAGGGGACTACGAGCAGTACTTC
cdr3_aa: CASPDVTGDYEQYF

j_call: TRBJ2-7
d_call: NA
clone_size: NA
v_call: TRBV7-2
cdr3_nt: TGTGCCAGCAGCTTAGCCGCCACGAACAATGAGCAGTACTTC
cdr3_aa: CASSLAATNNEQYF

j_call: TRBJ1-5
d_call: NA
clone_size: many
v_call: TRBV2
cdr3_nt: TGTGCCAGCACCGCCGTCCGGGATCAGCCCCAGCATTTT
cdr3_aa: CASTAVRDQPQHF

j_call: TRBJ1-5
d_call: NA
clone_size: NA
v_call: TRBV4-1
cdr3_nt: TGCGCCAGCAAGGGACGTAATCAGCCCCAGCATTTT
cdr3_aa: CASKGRNQPQHF

j_call: TRBJ1-3
d_call: TRBD1
clone_size: NA
v_call: TRBV9
cdr3_nt: TGTGCCAGCAGCTGGACAGGTTTCTCTGAGCACACCATATATTTT
cdr3_aa: CASSWTGFSEHTIYF

j_call: TRBJ1-4
d_call: NA
clone_size: many
v_call: TRBV20-1
cdr3_nt: TGCAGTGCTAGTTGGGCGGCGCGAGGGGTAGAAAAACTGTTTTTT
cdr3_aa: CSASWAARGVEKLFF